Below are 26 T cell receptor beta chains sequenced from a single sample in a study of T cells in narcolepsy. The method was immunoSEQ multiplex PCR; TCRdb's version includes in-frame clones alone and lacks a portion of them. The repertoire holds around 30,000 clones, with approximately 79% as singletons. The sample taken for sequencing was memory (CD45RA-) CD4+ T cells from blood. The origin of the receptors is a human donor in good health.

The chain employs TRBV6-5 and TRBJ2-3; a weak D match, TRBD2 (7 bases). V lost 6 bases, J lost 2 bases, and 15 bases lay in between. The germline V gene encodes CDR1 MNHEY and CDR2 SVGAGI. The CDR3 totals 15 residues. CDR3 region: CASRTRGAPTDTQYF. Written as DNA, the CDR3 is TGTGCCAGCAGGACCCGGGGGGCGCCCACAGATACGCAGTATTTT.

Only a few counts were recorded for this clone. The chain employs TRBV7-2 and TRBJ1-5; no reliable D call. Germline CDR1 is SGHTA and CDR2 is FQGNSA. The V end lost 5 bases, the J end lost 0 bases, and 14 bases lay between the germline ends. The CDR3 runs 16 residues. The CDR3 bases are TGTGCCAGCAGCGTTGGAAGGACGGTTAGCAATCAGCCCCAGCATTTT. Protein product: CASSVGRTVSNQPQHF.

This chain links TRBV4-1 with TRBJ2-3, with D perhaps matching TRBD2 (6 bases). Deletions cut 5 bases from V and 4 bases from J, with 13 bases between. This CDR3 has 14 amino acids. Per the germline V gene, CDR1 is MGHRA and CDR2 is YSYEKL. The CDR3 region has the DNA TGCGCCAGCAGCGAACTAGCTATCGCAGATACGCAGTATTTT. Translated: CASSELAIADTQYF.

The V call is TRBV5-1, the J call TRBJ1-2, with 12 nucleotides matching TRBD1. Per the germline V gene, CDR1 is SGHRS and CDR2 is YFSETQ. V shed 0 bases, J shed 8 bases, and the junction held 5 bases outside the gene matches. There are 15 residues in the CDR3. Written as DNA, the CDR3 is TGCGCCAGCAGCTTGGCCGGGACAGGGGGCGAGGGCTACACCTTC. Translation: CASSLAGTGGEGYTF.

The CDR3 here is CASQRGGLRPGTPYGYTF. The CDR3 region has the DNA TGTGCCAGCCAGAGGGGGGGCCTTAGGCCGGGGACTCCCTATGGCTACACCTTC. The chain joins TRBV19 to TRBJ1-2; a weak D match, TRBD1 (6 bases). The CDR3 is 18 amino acids. Germline loops: CDR1 LNHDA, CDR2 SQIVND (reference sequence). Between the trimmed V and J ends, which lost 9 bases and 4 bases, there was a span of 30 bases.

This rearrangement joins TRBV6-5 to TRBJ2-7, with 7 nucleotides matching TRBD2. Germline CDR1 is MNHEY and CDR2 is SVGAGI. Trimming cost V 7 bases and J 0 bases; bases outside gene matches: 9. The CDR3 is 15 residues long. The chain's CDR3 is CASTPLTGGSYEQYF. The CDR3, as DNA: TGTGCCAGCACCCCTTTGACGGGGGGCTCCTACGAGCAGTACTTC.

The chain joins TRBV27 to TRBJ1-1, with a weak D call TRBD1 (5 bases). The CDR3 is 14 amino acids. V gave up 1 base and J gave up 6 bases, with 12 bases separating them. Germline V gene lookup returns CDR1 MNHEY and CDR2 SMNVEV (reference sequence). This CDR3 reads CASSLFGRVSEAFF. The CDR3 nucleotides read TGTGCCAGCAGTTTATTCGGCAGGGTGTCTGAAGCTTTCTTT.

CDR3: CSEGTSGRKETQYF. CDR3 bases: TGCAGCGAAGGGACTAGCGGGAGGAAAGAGACCCAGTACTTC. The chain employs TRBV29-1 and TRBJ2-5; 15 bases fit TRBD2. CDR1 is SQVTM and CDR2 is ANQGSEA in the germline V gene. Trimming took 7 bases from V and 3 from J; bases not matched to a gene: 3. The CDR3 covers 14 residues.

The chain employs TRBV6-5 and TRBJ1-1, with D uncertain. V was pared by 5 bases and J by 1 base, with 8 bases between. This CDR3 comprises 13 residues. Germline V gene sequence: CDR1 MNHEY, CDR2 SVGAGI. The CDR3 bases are TGTGCCAGCAGTGAAGGGCGGAACACTGAAGCTTTCTTT. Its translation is CASSEGRNTEAFF.

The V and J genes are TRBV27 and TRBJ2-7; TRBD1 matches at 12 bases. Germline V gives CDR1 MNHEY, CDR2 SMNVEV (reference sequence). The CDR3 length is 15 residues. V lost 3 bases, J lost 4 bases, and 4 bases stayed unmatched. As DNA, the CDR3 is TGTGCCAGCAGTTTCGGGACAGGGGGCAGATACGAGCAGTACTTC. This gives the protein CASSFGTGGRYEQYF.

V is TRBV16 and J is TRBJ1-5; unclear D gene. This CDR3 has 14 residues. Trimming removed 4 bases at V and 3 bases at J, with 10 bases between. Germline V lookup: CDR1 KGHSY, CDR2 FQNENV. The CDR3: CASSPRQANQPQHF. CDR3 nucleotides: TGTGCCAGCAGCCCTCGGCAGGCCAATCAGCCCCAGCATTTT.

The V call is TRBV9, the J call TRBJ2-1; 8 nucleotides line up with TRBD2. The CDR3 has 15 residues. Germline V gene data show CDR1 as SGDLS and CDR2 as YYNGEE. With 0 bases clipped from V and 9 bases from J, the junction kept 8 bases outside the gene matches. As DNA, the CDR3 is TGTGCCAGCAGCGTAGCGTCCGGGAGGGCCCTTGAGCAGTTCTTC. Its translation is CASSVASGRALEQFF.

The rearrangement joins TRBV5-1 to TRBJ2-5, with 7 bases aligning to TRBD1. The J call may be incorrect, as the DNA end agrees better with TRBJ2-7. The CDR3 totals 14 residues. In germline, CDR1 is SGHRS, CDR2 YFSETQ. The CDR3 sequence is CASSYNDRAYEQYF. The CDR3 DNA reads TGCGCCAGCAGCTACAACGACAGGGCCTACGAGCAGTACTTC.

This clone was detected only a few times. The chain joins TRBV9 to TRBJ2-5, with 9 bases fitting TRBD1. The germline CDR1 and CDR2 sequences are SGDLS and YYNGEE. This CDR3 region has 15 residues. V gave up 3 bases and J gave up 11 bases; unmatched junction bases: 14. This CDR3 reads CASSASTGGGREQYF. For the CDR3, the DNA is TGTGCCAGCAGCGCCTCGACAGGGGGGGGCCGGGAGCAGTACTTC.

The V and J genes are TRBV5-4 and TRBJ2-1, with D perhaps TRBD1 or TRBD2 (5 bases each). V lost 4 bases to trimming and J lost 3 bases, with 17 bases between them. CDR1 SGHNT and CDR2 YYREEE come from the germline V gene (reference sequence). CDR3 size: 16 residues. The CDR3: CASSPSRAGYYNEQFF. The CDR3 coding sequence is TGTGCCAGCAGCCCGTCGAGGGCAGGGTACTACAATGAGCAGTTCTTC. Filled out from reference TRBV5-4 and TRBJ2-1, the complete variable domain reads ETGVTQSPTHLIKTRGQQVTLRCSSQSGHNTVSWYQQALGQGPQFIFQYYREEENGRGNFPPRFSGLQFPNYSSELNVNALELDDSALYLCASSPSRAGYYNEQFFGPGTRLTVL.

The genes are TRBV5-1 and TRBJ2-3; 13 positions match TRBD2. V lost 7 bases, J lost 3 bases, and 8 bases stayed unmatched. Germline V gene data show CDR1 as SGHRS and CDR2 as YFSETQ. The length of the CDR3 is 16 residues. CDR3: CASSRTSGSRTDTQYF. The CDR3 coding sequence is TGCGCCAGCTCCCGGACTAGCGGGAGTCGGACAGATACGCAGTATTTT.

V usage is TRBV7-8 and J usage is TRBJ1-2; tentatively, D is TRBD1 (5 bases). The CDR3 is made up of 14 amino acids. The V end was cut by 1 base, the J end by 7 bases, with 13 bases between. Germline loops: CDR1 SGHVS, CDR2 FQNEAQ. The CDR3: CASSLEITGAGYTF. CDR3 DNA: TGTGCCAGCAGCTTAGAGATCACCGGGGCTGGCTACACCTTC.

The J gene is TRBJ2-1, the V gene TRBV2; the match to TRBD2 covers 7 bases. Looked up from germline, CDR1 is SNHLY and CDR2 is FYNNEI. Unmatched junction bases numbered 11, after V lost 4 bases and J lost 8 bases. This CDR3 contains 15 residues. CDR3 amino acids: CASSGVGGPSDEQFF. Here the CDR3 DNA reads TGTGCCAGCAGTGGCGTGGGAGGGCCTAGCGATGAGCAGTTCTTC.

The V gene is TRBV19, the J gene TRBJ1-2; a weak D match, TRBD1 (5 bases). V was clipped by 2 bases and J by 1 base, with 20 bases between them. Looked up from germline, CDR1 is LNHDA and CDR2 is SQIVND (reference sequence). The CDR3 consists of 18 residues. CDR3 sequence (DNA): TGTGCCAGTAGTATACTCGCGGGGCCCAGGGATGGTAACTATGGCTACACCTTC. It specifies CASSILAGPRDGNYGYTF.

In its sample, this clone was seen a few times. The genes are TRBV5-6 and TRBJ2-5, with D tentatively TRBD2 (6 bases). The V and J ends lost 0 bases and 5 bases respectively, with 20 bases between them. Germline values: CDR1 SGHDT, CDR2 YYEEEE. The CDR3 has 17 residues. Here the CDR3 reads CASSLEGPGGAWETQYF. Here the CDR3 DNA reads TGTGCCAGCAGCTTGGAAGGTCCCGGCGGGGCTTGGGAGACCCAGTACTTC.

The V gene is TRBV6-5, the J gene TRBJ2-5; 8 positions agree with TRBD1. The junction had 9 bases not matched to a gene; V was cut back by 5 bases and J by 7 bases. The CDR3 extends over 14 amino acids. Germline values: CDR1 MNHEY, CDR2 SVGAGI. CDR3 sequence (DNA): TGTGCCAGCAGTAAAGGACAGGGTACGGCGACCCAGTACTTC. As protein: CASSKGQGTATQYF.

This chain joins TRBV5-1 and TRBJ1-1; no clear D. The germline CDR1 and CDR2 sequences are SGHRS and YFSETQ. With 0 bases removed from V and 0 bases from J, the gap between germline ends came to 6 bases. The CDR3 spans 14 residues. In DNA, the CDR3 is TGCGCCAGCAGCTTGGCCAGCATGAACACTGAAGCTTTCTTT. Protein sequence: CASSLASMNTEAFF.

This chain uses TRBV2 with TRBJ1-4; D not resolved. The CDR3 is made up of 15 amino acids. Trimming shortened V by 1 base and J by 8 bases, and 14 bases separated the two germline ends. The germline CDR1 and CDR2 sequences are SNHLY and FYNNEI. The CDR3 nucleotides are TGTGCCAGCAGTGAAGGGAAACATATGAAGGAAAAACTGTTTTTT. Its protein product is CASSEGKHMKEKLFF.

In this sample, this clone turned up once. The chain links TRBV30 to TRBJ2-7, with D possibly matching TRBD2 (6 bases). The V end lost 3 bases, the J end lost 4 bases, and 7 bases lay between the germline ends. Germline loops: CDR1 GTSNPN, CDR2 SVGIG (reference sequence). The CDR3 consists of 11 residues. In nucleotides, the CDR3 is TGTGCCTGGAGGAGCGGGTACGAGCAGTACTTC. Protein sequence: CAWRSGYEQYF.

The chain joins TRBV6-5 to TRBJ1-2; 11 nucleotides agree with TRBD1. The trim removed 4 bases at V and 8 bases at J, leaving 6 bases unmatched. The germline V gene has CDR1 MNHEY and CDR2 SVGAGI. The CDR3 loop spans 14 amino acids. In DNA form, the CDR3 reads TGTGCCAGCAGTTCGTCCGGACAGGGGGCGGGCTACACCTTC. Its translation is CASSSSGQGAGYTF.

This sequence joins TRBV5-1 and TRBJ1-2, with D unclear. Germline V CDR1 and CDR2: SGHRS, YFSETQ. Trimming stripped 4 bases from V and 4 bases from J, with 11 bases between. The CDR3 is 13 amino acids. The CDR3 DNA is TGCGCCAGCAGCCCGACCGCCACCTATGGCTACACCTTC. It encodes CASSPTATYGYTF.